Listed below are T cell receptor beta chains from one sample, sequenced in a study of Ad26.COV2.S vaccination and SARS-CoV-2 variants. Clones were sequenced by immunoSEQ multiplex PCR, and TCRdb holds only the in-frame ones, with some missing. Among around 420,000 clones, approximately 87% were seen once, and the ten largest hold 3.6%. The specimen comprised peripheral blood, sampled in a trial of Ad26.COV2.S vaccine versus placebo. The receptors were sampled from a person between 18 and 59 years old who received the Ad26.COV2.S COVID-19 vaccine or a placebo. CDR3s include the opening cysteine and the closing phenylalanine or tryptophan. D genes are given only for firm matches. Clone sizes are given selectively: once, few, many, or a class where the clone is expanded.

D gene: -; clone size: -; J gene: TRBJ1-1; V gene: TRBV6-1; CDR3 DNA: TGTGCCAGCAGTGAAGCCGGCAGGGTAAAGGACACTGAAGCTTTCTTT; CDR3 protein: CASSEAGRVKDTEAFF
D gene: TRBD2; clone size: once; J gene: TRBJ2-1; V gene: TRBV11-2; CDR3 DNA: TGTGCCAGCAGCTCTAGCGGGGGGAACACCAATGAGCAGTTCTTC; CDR3 protein: CASSSSGGNTNEQFF
D gene: -; clone size: -; J gene: TRBJ2-7; V gene: TRBV19; CDR3 DNA: TGTGCCAGTAGTATAGATAGCTCTGAAGCCTACGAGCAGTACTTC; CDR3 protein: CASSIDSSEAYEQYF
D gene: -; clone size: -; J gene: TRBJ1-2; V gene: TRBV19; CDR3 DNA: TGTGCCACCCTACAAGATAACTATGGCTACACCTTC; CDR3 protein: CATLQDNYGYTF
D gene: -; clone size: -; J gene: TRBJ1-1; V gene: TRBV5-1; CDR3 DNA: TGCGCCAGCAGCTTGAAAAGGTCCGGGGGGGAAGCTTTCTTT; CDR3 protein: CASSLKRSGGEAFF
D gene: -; clone size: -; J gene: TRBJ1-4; V gene: TRBV5-1; CDR3 DNA: TGCGCCAGCAGCTTGGGACAGATACTCAATGAAAAACTGTTTTTT; CDR3 protein: CASSLGQILNEKLFF
D gene: TRBD1; clone size: once; J gene: TRBJ1-5; V gene: TRBV5-1; CDR3 DNA: TGCGCCAGCAGCCTAGGGACAGGGGAACAGCCCCAGCATTTT; CDR3 protein: CASSLGTGEQPQHF
D gene: -; clone size: -; J gene: TRBJ1-6; V gene: TRBV2; CDR3 DNA: TGTGCCAGCAGTGAATCCAGGTCCTATAATTCACCCCTCCACTTT; CDR3 protein: CASSESRSYNSPLHF
D gene: -; clone size: -; J gene: TRBJ1-3; V gene: TRBV6-5; CDR3 DNA: TGTGCCAGCACCCCCTTACCTGGAAACACCATATATTTT; CDR3 protein: CASTPLPGNTIYF
D gene: TRBD1; clone size: -; J gene: TRBJ2-3; V gene: TRBV7-2; CDR3 DNA: TGTGCCAGCAGCCAGGACAGGGCCTCGCCAGATACGCAGTATTTT; CDR3 protein: CASSQDRASPDTQYF
D gene: -; clone size: -; J gene: TRBJ1-1; V gene: TRBV9; CDR3 DNA: TGTGCCAGCAGCGTAGGGAAAACGACGGGGGCCACTGAAGCTTTCTTT; CDR3 protein: CASSVGKTTGATEAFF
D gene: TRBD2; clone size: -; J gene: TRBJ2-7; V gene: TRBV9; CDR3 DNA: TGTGCCAGCAGCGTAGGGGCTAGCGGGTCCTTAGAGCAGTACTTC; CDR3 protein: CASSVGASGSLEQYF
D gene: -; clone size: -; J gene: TRBJ1-3; V gene: TRBV7-9; CDR3 DNA: TGTGCCAGCAGCAGAGAAAGTCCCACGGCTGGAAACACCATATATTTT; CDR3 protein: CASSRESPTAGNTIYF
D gene: TRBD1; clone size: once; J gene: TRBJ1-2; V gene: TRBV30; CDR3 DNA: TGTGCCTGGACCAGACAGGGATCCAGCTATGGCTACACCTTC; CDR3 protein: CAWTRQGSSYGYTF
D gene: -; clone size: once; J gene: TRBJ1-5; V gene: TRBV7-2; CDR3 DNA: TGTGCCAGCAGCTTAGCTGGGATTAGCAATCAGCCCCAGCATTTT; CDR3 protein: CASSLAGISNQPQHF
D gene: -; clone size: -; J gene: TRBJ2-3; V gene: TRBV21-1; CDR3 DNA: TGTGCCAGCAGCAAAGCCCTTGTCACTAATACGCAGTATTTT; CDR3 protein: CASSKALVTNTQYF
D gene: -; clone size: -; J gene: TRBJ1-2; V gene: TRBV4-3; CDR3 DNA: TGCGCCAGCAGCCAAGTAACCGGGAGGGGTGGCGGCTACACCTTC; CDR3 protein: CASSQVTGRGGGYTF
D gene: -; clone size: -; J gene: TRBJ2-2; V gene: TRBV2; CDR3 DNA: TGTGCCAGCAGTGGTACAGAGAACACCGGGGAGCTGTTTTTT; CDR3 protein: CASSGTENTGELFF
D gene: -; clone size: -; J gene: TRBJ2-6; V gene: TRBV7-9; CDR3 DNA: TGTGCCAGCAGCTCGGGGGCCAACGTCCTGACTTTC; CDR3 protein: CASSSGANVLTF
D gene: -; clone size: -; J gene: TRBJ1-2; V gene: TRBV6-1; CDR3 DNA: TGTGCCAGCAGTGAAAATTGGGGGGGCGAAGGCTACACCTTC; CDR3 protein: CASSENWGGEGYTF
D gene: -; clone size: -; J gene: TRBJ2-2; V gene: TRBV15; CDR3 DNA: TGCGCCACCAGCAGAGAGGGGGGGCGAACCGGGGAGCTGTTTTTT; CDR3 protein: CATSREGGRTGELFF
D gene: TRBD1; clone size: -; J gene: TRBJ2-5; V gene: TRBV5-4; CDR3 DNA: TGTGCCAGCAGTAACCGACAGGGGAGGATAGAGACCCAGTACTTC; CDR3 protein: CASSNRQGRIETQYF
D gene: -; clone size: -; J gene: TRBJ2-1; V gene: TRBV6-6; CDR3 DNA: TGTGCCAGCAGAAAGGCAGGGAGTAATCTGAACAATGAGCAGTTCTTC; CDR3 protein: CASRKAGSNLNNEQFF
D gene: TRBD1; clone size: -; J gene: TRBJ1-3; V gene: TRBV30; CDR3 DNA: TGTGCCTGGAGTGGCCGGGACAGGGGGAACACCATATATTTT; CDR3 protein: CAWSGRDRGNTIYF
D gene: -; clone size: -; J gene: TRBJ2-7; V gene: TRBV4-1; CDR3 DNA: TGCGCCAGCAGCGAACCTAAAGGGGGGACCCACGAGCAGTACTTC; CDR3 protein: CASSEPKGGTHEQYF
D gene: -; clone size: -; J gene: TRBJ2-5; V gene: TRBV6-5; CDR3 DNA: TGTGCCAGCAGTTACGCGCAGGAGACCCAGTACTTC; CDR3 protein: CASSYAQETQYF
D gene: -; clone size: -; J gene: TRBJ1-5; V gene: TRBV7-9; CDR3 DNA: TGTGCCAGCGCGCGAGGGTCTCCCGAAGGTGCCCAGCATTTT; CDR3 protein: CASARGSPEGAQHF
D gene: -; clone size: -; J gene: TRBJ2-5; V gene: TRBV14; CDR3 DNA: TGTGCCAGCAGCCGGGGGTTTCCTTCGGAGACCCAGTACTTC; CDR3 protein: CASSRGFPSETQYF
D gene: -; clone size: -; J gene: TRBJ2-7; V gene: TRBV14; CDR3 DNA: TGTGCCAGCAGCCCGACAGGCTACGAGCAGTACTTC; CDR3 protein: CASSPTGYEQYF
D gene: -; clone size: once; J gene: TRBJ1-2; V gene: TRBV29-1; CDR3 DNA: TGCAGCGTGGGTGACAGGAGCGGGTATGGCTACACCTTC; CDR3 protein: CSVGDRSGYGYTF
D gene: -; clone size: once; J gene: TRBJ1-2; V gene: TRBV19; CDR3 DNA: TGTGCCAGTAGTATAGGCACCGCCTCTAACTATGGCTACACCTTC; CDR3 protein: CASSIGTASNYGYTF
D gene: -; clone size: once; J gene: TRBJ2-3; V gene: TRBV19; CDR3 DNA: TGTGCCAGTAGTATAGAGGGCAGCACAGATACGCAGTATTTT; CDR3 protein: CASSIEGSTDTQYF
D gene: -; clone size: -; J gene: TRBJ2-6; V gene: TRBV7-3; CDR3 DNA: TGTGCCAGCAGCTTAAGTCGCTCTGGGGCCAACGTCCTGACTTTC; CDR3 protein: CASSLSRSGANVLTF
D gene: -; clone size: -; J gene: TRBJ2-3; V gene: TRBV12-1; CDR3 DNA: TGTGCCAGCAGCCCCCGACTAGCGGGGGTGGCAGATACGCAGTATTTT; CDR3 protein: CASSPRLAGVADTQYF
D gene: TRBD1; clone size: -; J gene: TRBJ1-2; V gene: TRBV3-1/TRBV3-2; CDR3 DNA: TGTGCCAGCAGCCAAGATGCGACAGGGTGGGGCTATGGCTACACCTTC; CDR3 protein: CASSQDATGWGYGYTF